This T cell receptor (beta chain) derives from a study of T-cell reconstitution after alpha-beta-depleted transplantation in children. A TCRbeta library incorporating unique molecular identifiers was prepared. A single record per CDR3 protein comes from TCRdb applying MiXCR to the PCR reads. The sample has approximately 240,000 distinct CDR3 sequences, approximately 9% seen once. Germline-derived CDR1 and CDR2 are SGHVS and FNYEAQ. The CDR3 sequence is 16 residues long. Trimming pared 3 bases from V and 0 bases from J, leaving 12 bases between. In its sample, this clonotype was seen many times. The clonotype originates from a human donor who donated a stem cell graft to a child with acute lymphoblastic leukemia. The source was PBMCs from the stem cell graft donor, collected from the stem cell graft. The V gene is TRBV7-6, the J gene TRBJ1-3; no clear D. For the CDR3, the DNA is TGTGCCAGCAGCTTGTATCGCAGGAGCTCTGGAAACACCATATATTTT. Translating it yields CASSLYRRSSGNTIYF.